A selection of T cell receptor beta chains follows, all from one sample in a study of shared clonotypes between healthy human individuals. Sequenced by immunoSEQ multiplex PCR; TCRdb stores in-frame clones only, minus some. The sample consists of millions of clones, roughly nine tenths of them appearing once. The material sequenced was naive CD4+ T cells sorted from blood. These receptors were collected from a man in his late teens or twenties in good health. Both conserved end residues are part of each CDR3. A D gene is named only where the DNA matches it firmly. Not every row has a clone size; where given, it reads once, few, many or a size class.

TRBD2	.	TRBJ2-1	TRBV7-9	TGTGCCAGCAGCTTTACTGATAGCGGGGGAAATGAGCAGTTCTTC	CASSFTDSGGNEQFF
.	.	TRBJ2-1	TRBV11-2	TGTGCCAGCAGTTCATACAGGGGAGGGTCCTACAATGAGCAGTTCTTC	CASSSYRGGSYNEQFF
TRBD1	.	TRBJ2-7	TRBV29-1	TGCAGCGTCGGGGACAGGGGGCTCTACGAGCAGTACTTC	CSVGDRGLYEQYF
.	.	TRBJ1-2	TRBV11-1	TGTGCCAGCAGCTCGCAGGGGAGGTATGGCTACACCTTC	CASSSQGRYGYTF
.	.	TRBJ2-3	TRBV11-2	TGTGCCAGCAGCTTAGATATGGGAGTTGATACGCAGTATTTT	CASSLDMGVDTQYF
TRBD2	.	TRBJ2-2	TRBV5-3	TGTGCCAGAAGCACGCCGGGGCGGGAGGGCCTAAGGTTTAACACCGGGGAGCTGTTTTTT	CARSTPGREGLRFNTGELFF
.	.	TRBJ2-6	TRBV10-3	TGTGCCATCAGAGACAGGGAGGAAAGCTCTGGGGCCAACGTCCTGACTTTC	CAIRDREESSGANVLTF
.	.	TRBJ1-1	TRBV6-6	TGTGCCAGTACCTTGCACGGCACTGAAGCTTTCTTT	CASTLHGTEAFF
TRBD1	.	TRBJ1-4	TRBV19	TGTGCCAGTACCGACGGACAGGGACCCTATGAAAAACTGTTTTTT	CASTDGQGPYEKLFF
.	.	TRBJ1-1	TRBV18	TGTGCCAGCTCACCAAAGCCACAGGGCACTGAAGCTTTCTTT	CASSPKPQGTEAFF
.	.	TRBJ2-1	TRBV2	TGTGCCAGCGCCCGAAGGTCGGCCGGTGAGCAGTTCTTC	CASARRSAGEQFF
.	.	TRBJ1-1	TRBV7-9	TGTGCCAGCAGCATCGGGGGCGTGAGCACTGAAGCTTTCTTT	CASSIGGVSTEAFF
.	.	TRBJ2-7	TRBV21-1	TGTGCCAGCAGCAAATGCCCCCGGGTTTGGCGGGAAGTCCCCGAGCAGTACTTC	CASSKCPRVWREVPEQYF
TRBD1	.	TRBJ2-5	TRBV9	TGTGCCAGCAGCGCCTTACAGGGGCCACAAGAGACCCAGTACTTC	CASSALQGPQETQYF
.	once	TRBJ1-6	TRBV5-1	TGCGCCAGCAGCCCCGACACCTATAATTCACCCCTCCACTTT	CASSPDTYNSPLHF
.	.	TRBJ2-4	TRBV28	TGTGCCAGCAGTTCAGGAAACATTCAGTACTTC	CASSSGNIQYF
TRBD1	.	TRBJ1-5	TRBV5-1	TGCGCCAGCAGCTTGGTCGCAGGGGGTGATCAGCCCCAGCATTTT	CASSLVAGGDQPQHF
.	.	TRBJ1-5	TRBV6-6	TGTGCCGCGCGCGGGGGATATAGCAATCAGCCCCAGCATTTT	CAARGGYSNQPQHF
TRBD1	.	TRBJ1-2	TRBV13	TGTGCCAGCAGCTCGCCACCGGACAGGGGCTATGGCTACACCTTC	CASSSPPDRGYGYTF
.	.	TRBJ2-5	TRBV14	TGTGCCAGCAGCCAACGACAGGACACGGCGACCCAGTACTTC	CASSQRQDTATQYF
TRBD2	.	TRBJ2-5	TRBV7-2	TGTGCCAGCAGCTTAGGTCCAGCGGGATTTCAAGAGACCCAGTACTTC	CASSLGPAGFQETQYF
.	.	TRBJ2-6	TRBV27	TGTGCCAGCAGTTTGGCCCGAGGATTCTCTGGGGCCAACGTCCTGACTTTC	CASSLARGFSGANVLTF
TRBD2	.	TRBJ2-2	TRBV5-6	TGTGCCTACCAGCGGGGCCGGAACACCGGGGAGCTGTTTTTT	CAYQRGRNTGELFF
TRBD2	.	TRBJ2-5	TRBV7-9	TGTGCCAGCACCGCAGACAATAGCGGGGGTGGGGAGACCCAGTACTTC	CASTADNSGGGETQYF